Below are 18 T cell receptor beta chains sequenced from a single sample in a study of identical twins. MiXCR was run by TCRdb on the 5' RACE reads, yielding one entry per CDR3 protein. The sample has under 500,000 distinct CDR3 sequences, 13% to 15% seen once. The same sample was also studied in work on yellow fever vaccine responses in identical twins.

Sequences were obtained from CD4+ T cells sorted from blood. Source of these receptors: a young woman in good health.

This clonotype came up a few times. The junction shows a germline mismatch at one end, possibly a read error. The chain carries TRBV12-3 or TRBV12-4 and TRBJ2-2; D remains unclear. The CDR3 extends over 14 amino acids. CDR3 DNA: TGTGCCAGCACTTTAGTGAAAGGAAAGGGCGAGCTGTTTTTT. Its protein is CASTLVKGKGELFF.

The chain uses TRBV18 and TRBJ1-2; 7 bases are a match to TRBD1. V dropped 3 bases and J dropped 1; count of bases not matched to a gene: 5. The CDR3 covers 15 residues. Germline-derived CDR1 and CDR2 are KGHSH and LQKENI. This CDR3 reads CASSPGQHFNYGYTF. Here the CDR3 DNA reads TGTGCCAGCTCACCGGGACAGCATTTTAACTATGGCTACACCTTC.

The chain employs TRBV20-1 and TRBJ1-1, with D unclear. This CDR3 is 16 amino acids long. Trimming stripped 5 bases from V and 1 base from J, with 20 bases between. Germline V gene sequence: CDR1 DFQATT, CDR2 SNEGSKA (reference sequence). CDR3 sequence: CSARYPTWHTNTEAFF. CDR3 bases: TGCAGTGCTCGATACCCAACATGGCACACGAACACTGAAGCTTTCTTT.

V usage is TRBV7-8 and J usage is TRBJ2-7, with D perhaps matching TRBD1 or TRBD2 (7 bases each). The germline V and J ends were trimmed by 6 bases and 3 bases, with 15 bases remaining between them. This CDR3 has 14 residues. Germline V gene lookup returns CDR1 SGHVS and CDR2 FQNEAQ. The DNA for the CDR3 is TGTGCCAGCAGTCCAGGGGGGGTACACTACGAGCAGTACTTC. This codes for CASSPGGVHYEQYF.

This sequence joins TRBV5-1 and TRBJ2-3; a possible D gene is TRBD2 (5 bases). From germline, CDR1 is SGHRS and CDR2 YFSETQ. The CDR3 covers 15 residues. Between the trimmed V and J ends, which lost 5 bases and 5 bases, there was a span of 18 bases. This chain's CDR3 is CASRLSSGSIDTQYF. The CDR3 nucleotides are TGCGCCAGCAGATTATCATCGGGGAGTATAGATACGCAGTATTTT.

The chain combines TRBV28 with TRBJ2-6, with 10 bases aligning to TRBD1. J lost 3 bases, V lost 6 bases, and 5 bases had no gene match. The CDR3 is made up of 16 amino acids. Germline-derived CDR1 and CDR2 are MDHEN and SYDVKM. The CDR3 spells CASSGTGVVGANVLTF. CDR3 coding DNA: TGTGCCAGCAGCGGGACAGGGGTTGTTGGGGCCAACGTCCTGACTTTC.

V and J are TRBV27 and TRBJ2-2; 9 positions agree with TRBD1. CDR3 length equals 15 residues. Trimming cost V 4 bases and J 4 bases; bases outside gene matches: 4. Per the germline V gene, CDR1 is MNHEY and CDR2 is SMNVEV (reference sequence). The DNA for the CDR3 is TGTGCCAGCAGTTGGGACAGGGCCTCCACCGGGGAGCTGTTTTTT. Amino acid sequence: CASSWDRASTGELFF.

This clonotype was counted at least ten times. V is TRBV5-1 and J is TRBJ2-5; D ambiguous. The V end lost 0 bases, the J end lost 4 bases, and 10 bases lay between the germline ends. There are 14 residues in the CDR3. CDR1 and CDR2 (germline): SGHRS, YFSETQ. Written as DNA, the CDR3 is TGCGCCAGCAGCTTGGGACTTCCAAGAGAGACCCAGTACTTC. This translates into CASSLGLPRETQYF.

The chain carries TRBV11-2 and TRBJ2-4, with 11 bases lining up with TRBD2. V gave up 1 base and J gave up 4 bases; unmatched junction bases: 3. This CDR3 has 16 residues. Germline V gene sequence: CDR1 SGHAT, CDR2 FQNNGV. CDR3 nucleotides: TGTGCCAGCAGCTTAGCCGGGACTAGCGGTAAAAACATTCAGTACTTC. Translated: CASSLAGTSGKNIQYF.

Comment on this clonotype: Because the CDR3 is missing its conserved closing phenylalanine or tryptophan, this is likely a read error. Because the CDR3's place on the DNA is in doubt, the DNA is left out and the CDR3 is given as listed by TCRdb. V gene TRBV19 combines with J gene TRBJ2-1; the DNA was not compared with TRBD2, the D call given in the table. The length of the CDR3 is 13 amino acids, counting both ends. Germline-derived CDR1 and CDR2 are LNHDA and SQIVND (reference sequence). CDR3 residues: CASSSGGGLLLYS.

This clonotype was seen a handful of times. The CDR3 sequence: CASSSLGGDEQYF. Written as DNA, the CDR3 is TGTGCCAGCAGCTCATTAGGCGGTGACGAGCAGTACTTC. The rearrangement joins TRBV27 to TRBJ2-7; D is unresolved. Trimming pared 6 bases from V and 5 bases from J, leaving 14 bases between. Germline CDR1 and CDR2: MNHEY and SMNVEV (reference sequence). This CDR3 is built from 13 residues.

V usage is TRBV7-9 and J usage is TRBJ2-1; maybe TRBD2 (6 bases). Germline loops: CDR1 SEHNR, CDR2 FQNEAQ (reference sequence). The CDR3 totals 16 residues. The germline V and J ends were trimmed by 0 bases and 5 bases, with 14 bases remaining between them. In nucleotides, the CDR3 is TGTGCCAGCAGCTTAGCTCGAGGAGGGCACCACAATGAGCAGTTCTTC. Translating it yields CASSLARGGHHNEQFF.

This rearrangement joins TRBV6-2 or TRBV6-3 to TRBJ2-2; 7 bases are shared with TRBD1. CDR3 length equals 16 residues. With 2 bases clipped from V and 1 base from J, the junction kept 4 bases outside the gene matches. CDR1 is MNHEY, CDR2 SVGEGT, per germline. This CDR3 is CASSYPSGGNTGELFF. CDR3 in DNA: TGTGCCAGCAGTTACCCTTCAGGGGGGAACACCGGGGAGCTGTTTTTT.

The gene calls are TRBV10-3 and TRBJ1-1, with 7 nucleotides matching TRBD1. The CDR3 loop spans 14 amino acids. The V gene end was trimmed by 3 bases and the J gene end by 1 base; junction bases not matched to a gene: 2. CDR1 ENHRY and CDR2 SYGVKD come from the germline V gene. The CDR3 reads CAISDKGANTEAFF. The CDR3 DNA reads as TGTGCCATCAGTGACAAGGGGGCGAACACTGAAGCTTTCTTT.

The genes are TRBV29-1 and TRBJ2-5; D ambiguous. The CDR3 runs 14 residues. CDR1 and CDR2 (germline): SQVTM, ANQGSEA. V dropped 4 bases and J dropped 3 bases, with 15 bases sitting between them. CDR3 residues: CSVVYGSKKETQYF. The CDR3 DNA reads TGCAGCGTTGTTTACGGGTCTAAAAAAGAGACCCAGTACTTC. Together with reference TRBV29-1 and TRBJ2-5, the CDR3 gives the full variable domain: SAVISQKPSRDICQRGTSLTIQCQVDSQVTMMFWYRQQPGQSLTLIATANQGSEATYESGFVIDKFPISRPNLTFSTLTVSNMSPEDSSIYLCSVVYGSKKETQYFGPGTRLLVL.

This sequence joins TRBV5-1 and TRBJ2-3, with a weak D call TRBD1 (6 bases). This CDR3 region has 17 residues. V lost 2 bases, J lost 2 bases, and 18 bases lay in between. From germline, CDR1 is SGHRS and CDR2 YFSETQ. DNA of the CDR3: TGCGCCAGCAGCTTCCGCTCTTTGGGGGCAAACACAGATACGCAGTATTTT. This codes for CASSFRSLGANTDTQYF.

This clonotype was recorded at least ten times. The V and J genes are TRBV4-3 and TRBJ2-5; 12 bases are a match to TRBD2. There are 15 residues in the CDR3. Germline V lookup: CDR1 LGHNA, CDR2 YSLEER. V trimming: 4 bases; J trimming: 5 bases; junction bases outside the gene matches: 5. CDR3 coding DNA: TGCGCCAGCAGCCCCGCTAGCGGGAGGGGTGAGACCCAGTACTTC. Protein: CASSPASGRGETQYF.

The chain uses TRBV28 and TRBJ2-7; TRBD1 aligns across 7 bases. Germline CDR1 MDHEN, CDR2 SYDVKM. CDR3 length: 15 residues. After removal of 5 bases from V and 3 bases from J, the junction contained 10 bases not matched to a gene. The CDR3 coding sequence is TGTGCCAGCAGTCCCCACCAACAGGGGAACTACGAGCAGTACTTC. Its translation: CASSPHQQGNYEQYF.